This T cell receptor beta chain was sequenced for a study of blood T cells in healthy people across ages. Study in general: Capture via template switching afforded approximately one barcoded beta molecule per two T cells. General observations from the study: Older age coincided with a roughly linear decline in TCR beta diversity per million T cells.

With a J-beta primer mix and a sample-barcoded 5' primer, a second PCR ran 7 to 11 cycles. Tags on each cDNA molecule came from a template-switch adaptor with 12 random nucleotides. TCRdb reprocessed the 5' RACE reads via MiXCR and lists one record per CDR3 protein. The data contain about 1.6 million distinct CDR3 sequences, roughly 32% of them singletons. With regard to this clonotype: As yet, its antigen is unknown.

Trimming removed 6 bases from V and 6 bases from J; junction bases left unmatched: 7. The CDR3 runs to 13 residues. Germline V gene data show CDR1 as MNHNS and CDR2 as SASEGT. The sample was blood. The source is a woman younger than 45 in good health. The chain links TRBV6-1 to TRBJ1-2; TRBD1 aligns across 7 bases. In nucleotides, the CDR3 is TGTGCCAGCAGGGTACAAACAGGGGATGGCTACACCTTC. Translating gives CASRVQTGDGYTF.